This T cell receptor beta chain was recorded in a study of blood T cell repertoires in COVID-19. TCRdb's table, derived via immunoSEQ multiplex PCR, lists solely in-frame clones and lacks some. The data contain approximately 220,000 clones, 75% to 90% of them singletons. The CDR3 runs 15 residues. J was trimmed by 6 bases and V by 1 base; bases with no gene match: 6. Germline V gene lookup returns CDR1 SGHNT and CDR2 YENEEA. This TCR derives from a man aged 35 to 55 who had recovered from COVID-19. V and J are TRBV11-3 and TRBJ2-3; 8 nucleotides align to TRBD2. The sequencing input was PBMCs or T cells enriched from blood (not recorded which). CDR3 loop: CASSLGREEVDTQYF. The CDR3 region has the DNA TGTGCCAGCAGCTTAGGGCGGGAGGAGGTGGATACGCAGTATTTT.